This T cell receptor beta chain appears in the sequencing data of a study of CXCR3-negative and CXCR3-positive naive CD8 T cells. Whole-study findings and limits: Similarly elevated diversity marked both naive subsets, with memory CD8+ cells showing far lower diversity. More hydrophobic TRB CDR3s occurred in CXCR3-positive than in CXCR3-negative naive cells. Naive cells used TRBV-TRBJ genes in much the same way whether CXCR3-negative or CXCR3-positive; memory cells did not.

This CDR3 contains 14 residues. Germline lookup yields CDR1 SEHNR and CDR2 FQNEAQ (reference sequence). UMI-tagged TRB cDNA libraries were built via 5' RACE. TCRdb reprocessed the 5' RACE reads and reports one entry per CDR3 protein, with no DNA. The sample table sets out about 84,000 distinct CDR3 sequences. As concerns this clonotype: Its antigen is not known.

The TCR sequence derives from a human donor in good health. Some clones in this sample may be carry-over from other donors' samples. Sequencing used naive CXCR3+ CD8+ T cells from blood. Subset: CD45RO-CCR7+CD27+CD95- naive CD8+ T cells expressing CXCR3 (TNR3+). This chain joins TRBV7-9 and TRBJ2-1. CDR3 sequence: CASSFGLGNNEQFF.